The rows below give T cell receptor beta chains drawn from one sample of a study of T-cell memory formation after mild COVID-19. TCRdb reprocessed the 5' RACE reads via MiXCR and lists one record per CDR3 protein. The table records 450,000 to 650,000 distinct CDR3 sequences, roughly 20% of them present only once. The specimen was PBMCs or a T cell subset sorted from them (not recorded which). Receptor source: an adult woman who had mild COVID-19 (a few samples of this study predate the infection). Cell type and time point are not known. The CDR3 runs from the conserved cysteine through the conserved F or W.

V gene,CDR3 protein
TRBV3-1,CASSQGFGQARRGYTF
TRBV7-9,CASSLAPGELFF
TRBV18,CASSQQQGAYGELFF
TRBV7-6,CASSAQQGTEAFF
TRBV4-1,CASSLRLAVKETQYF
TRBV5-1,CASSIGTTTDTQYF
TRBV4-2,CASSQADGGPGTDTQYF
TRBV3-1,CASSQQGGNYGYTF
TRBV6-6,CASSYWSVDQPQHF
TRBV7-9,CASSSSDRNYGYTF
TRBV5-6,CASSLVQGSKNIQYF
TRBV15,CATSKEIWDRAFF
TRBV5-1,CASSLPGPDSGNTIYF
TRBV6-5,CVTRSGNTIYF
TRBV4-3,CASSQDPGGRGSKNIQYF
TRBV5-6,CASKGQGNYNEQFF
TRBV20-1,CSARDGQGSTSTHEQYF
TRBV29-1,CSVSDTNNSPLHF
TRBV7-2,CASSVIAGYEQYF
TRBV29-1,CSVEVPAGPPYEQYF
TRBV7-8,CASSLEYLGQGDEKLFF
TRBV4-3,CASSQDHPPVNYGYTF
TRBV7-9,CASSSDGAYNSPLHF
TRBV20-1,CSASRSEQYF
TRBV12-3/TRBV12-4,CASIQGSMNTEAFF
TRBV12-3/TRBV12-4,CASSSQQTNTEAFF
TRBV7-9,CASSFRTGGSEQFF
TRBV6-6,CASSPSNRIYGYTF
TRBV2,CASSVYWSTNEKLFF
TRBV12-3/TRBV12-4,CASSLFGLRSDTQYF
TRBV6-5,CASSYYRGDTQYF
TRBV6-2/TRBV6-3,CASRRAGAVITYNEQFF
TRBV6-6,CASSYSRTAAYEQYF
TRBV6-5,CASSYSHRGHLATNEKLFF
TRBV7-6,CASSLSRPRSSGANVLTF
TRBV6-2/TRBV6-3,CASSFRGFNPDTQYF
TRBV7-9,CASSQNLDGEKLFF
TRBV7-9,CASSPSLAGELFF
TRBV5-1,CASSLPGTDTQYF
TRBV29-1,CSVVGTNTGELFF
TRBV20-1,CSASLRGTGLGTYEQYF
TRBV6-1,CASSPLAGENTDTQYF
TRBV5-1,CASSQGNTGELFF
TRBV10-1,CASKGKTGRPGNYGYTF
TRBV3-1,CASSQGGTSGGGSTDTQYF
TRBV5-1,CASSPRDSLLGANVLTF
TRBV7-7,CASSSGLAGQNEQFF
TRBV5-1,CASSLEANGYTF
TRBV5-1,CASSLANANTGELFF
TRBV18,CASSPPQVEDTQYF
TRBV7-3,CASSLGTGGRSPGELFF
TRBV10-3,CAISESEGSNEQFF
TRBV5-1,CASSRLGSGELFF
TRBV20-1,CSARNRRVGGTDTQYF
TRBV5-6,CASSFPNRGAYNEQFF
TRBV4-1,CASSPRTSGGALNEQFF